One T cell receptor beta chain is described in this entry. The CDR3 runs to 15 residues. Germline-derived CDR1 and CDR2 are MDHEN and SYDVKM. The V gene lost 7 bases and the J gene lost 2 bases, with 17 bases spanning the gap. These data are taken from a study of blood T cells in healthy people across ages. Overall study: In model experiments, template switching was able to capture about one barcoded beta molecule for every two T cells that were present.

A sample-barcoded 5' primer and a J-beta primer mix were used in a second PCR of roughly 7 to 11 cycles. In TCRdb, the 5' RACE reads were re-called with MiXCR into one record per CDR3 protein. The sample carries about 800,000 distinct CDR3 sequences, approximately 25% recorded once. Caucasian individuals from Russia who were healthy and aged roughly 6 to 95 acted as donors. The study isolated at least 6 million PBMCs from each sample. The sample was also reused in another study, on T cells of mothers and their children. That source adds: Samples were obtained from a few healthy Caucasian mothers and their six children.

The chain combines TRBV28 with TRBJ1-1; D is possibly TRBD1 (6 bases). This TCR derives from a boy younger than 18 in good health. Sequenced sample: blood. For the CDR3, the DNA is TGTGCCAGCAATAACCCTAGAGGGGGAAACACTGAAGCTTTCTTT. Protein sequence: CASNNPRGGNTEAFF.